These T cell receptor beta chains were read from a single sample in a study of human versus mouse CDR3 diversity and MHC coevolution. Measured with immunoSEQ multiplex PCR; TCRdb has only the in-frame clones, and not every one. The table shows some 82,000 clones, with 93% occurring only once. Input material: naive CD4+ T cells from blood. These receptors all stem from a person aged 25 to 69 in good health. CDR3s include the opening cysteine and the closing phenylalanine or tryptophan. D genes are given only for firm matches. Size tells how often a clone was seen (once, few, many) or the class of an expanded clone, and some rows leave it out.

d_call,j_call,cdr3_length,clone_size,v_call,cdr3_nt,cdr3_aa
TRBD1,TRBJ2-7,15,NA,TRBV18,TGTGCCAGCTCACTTACAGGGGTTCCGTCCTACGAGCAGTACTTC,CASSLTGVPSYEQYF
TRBD1,TRBJ1-3,16,NA,TRBV4-1,TGCGCCAGCAGCCAAGATGAGCGGACAGGCGGAAACACCATATATTTT,CASSQDERTGGNTIYF
TRBD1,TRBJ1-1,16,NA,TRBV7-2,TGTGCCAGCAGCCCACGACAGGGGGGTCATTCGACTGAAGCTTTCTTT,CASSPRQGGHSTEAFF
TRBD2,TRBJ2-2,18,NA,TRBV7-3,TGTGCCAGCAGCTTAGGCGGGACTAGCGGGAGAAGCACCGGGGAGCTGTTTTTT,CASSLGGTSGRSTGELFF
NA,TRBJ2-7,14,NA,TRBV2,TGTGCCAGCAGTGAAGGGGCAGTACCCTACGAGCAGTACTTC,CASSEGAVPYEQYF
NA,TRBJ1-2,13,NA,TRBV7-3,TGTGCCAGCAGCTCGACCCTCAGGGGTGGCTACACCTTC,CASSSTLRGGYTF
NA,TRBJ2-7,15,NA,TRBV7-6,TGTGCCAGCAGTGCAGGGGTAGAGGCGACCTACGAGCAGTACTTC,CASSAGVEATYEQYF
NA,TRBJ2-3,15,NA,TRBV19,TGTGCCAGTACCAATATCGGCCCGCGGACAGATACGCAGTATTTT,CASTNIGPRTDTQYF
TRBD1,TRBJ2-1,14,few,TRBV7-3,TGTGCCAGCAGCTCCGGGACAGCTAACAATGAGCAGTTCTTC,CASSSGTANNEQFF
TRBD2,TRBJ2-7,15,NA,TRBV7-3,TGTGCCAGCAGCCCCGCAGCGGGAGGCACCTACGAGCAGTACTTC,CASSPAAGGTYEQYF
NA,TRBJ1-6,18,NA,TRBV5-1,TGCGCCAGCAGCTTAAATAGCGGGGTCTGGAATACGAATTCACCCCTCCACTTT,CASSLNSGVWNTNSPLHF
TRBD1,TRBJ2-6,17,NA,TRBV5-4,TGTGCCAGCAGTCCCGGGACAGGGGTTTCTGGGGCCAACGTCCTGACTTTC,CASSPGTGVSGANVLTF
NA,TRBJ2-7,14,NA,TRBV19,TGTGCCAGTACCCCCCGAGGGATTTCCTACGAGCAGTACTTC,CASTPRGISYEQYF
NA,TRBJ2-5,12,NA,TRBV29-1,TGCAGCCCATGGGGGCCCCAAGAGACCCAGTACTTC,CSPWGPQETQYF
TRBD2,TRBJ2-1,16,NA,TRBV15,TGTGCCACCACAGGTTCGGGACTAGCGGGATACAATGAGCAGTTCTTC,CATTGSGLAGYNEQFF
NA,TRBJ1-1,14,NA,TRBV7-3,TGTGCCAGCAGCTTAGGCCGCCAGAACACTGAAGCTTTCTTT,CASSLGRQNTEAFF
TRBD1,TRBJ1-5,14,NA,TRBV30,TGTGCCTGGAGAGATACAGGGGGCTATCAGCCCCAGCATTTT,CAWRDTGGYQPQHF
NA,TRBJ1-1,15,few,TRBV14,TGTGCCAGCAGCCAAGTAGCAGGGGCTGACACTGAAGCTTTCTTT,CASSQVAGADTEAFF
TRBD1,TRBJ1-1,16,NA,TRBV19,TGTGCCAGTAGCCCGATTCTACAGGGGCCTTACACTGAAGCTTTCTTT,CASSPILQGPYTEAFF
NA,TRBJ1-2,14,few,TRBV6-6,TGTGCCAGCAGCCGGGAGGGGGAGCGGTATGGCTACACCTTC,CASSREGERYGYTF
NA,TRBJ1-3,13,NA,TRBV10-3,TGTGCCATCACGGGGAGTAATGGAAACACCATATATTTT,CAITGSNGNTIYF
TRBD1,TRBJ1-2,13,NA,TRBV7-3,TGTGCCAGCAGCTTTCTACAGGGGGAGGGCTACACCTTC,CASSFLQGEGYTF
TRBD1,TRBJ1-3,17,NA,TRBV15,TGTGCCACCAGCAGAACCGACAGGGGGATCTCTGGAAACACCATATATTTT,CATSRTDRGISGNTIYF
NA,TRBJ1-4,16,few,TRBV14,TGTGCCAGCAGCCAAGCAGAATTTGCAACTAATGAAAAACTGTTTTTT,CASSQAEFATNEKLFF
NA,TRBJ1-4,15,NA,TRBV6-5,TGTGCCAGCAGTAACTCCTTTCGAACTAATGAAAAACTGTTTTTT,CASSNSFRTNEKLFF
NA,TRBJ1-1,15,NA,TRBV14,TGTGCCAGCAGCCCAATCGTGGGGGGGAGCACTGAAGCTTTCTTT,CASSPIVGGSTEAFF